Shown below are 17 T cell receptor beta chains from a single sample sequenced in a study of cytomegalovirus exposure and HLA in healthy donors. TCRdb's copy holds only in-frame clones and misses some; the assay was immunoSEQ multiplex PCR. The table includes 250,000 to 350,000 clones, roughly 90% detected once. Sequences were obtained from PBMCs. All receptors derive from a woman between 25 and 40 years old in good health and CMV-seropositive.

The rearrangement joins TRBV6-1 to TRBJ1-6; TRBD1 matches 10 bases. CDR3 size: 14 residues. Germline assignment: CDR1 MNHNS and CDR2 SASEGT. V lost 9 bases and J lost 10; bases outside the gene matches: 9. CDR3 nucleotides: TGTGCCAGTTTGGACAGGGGGAGATCGTCACCCCTCCACTTT. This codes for CASLDRGRSSPLHF.

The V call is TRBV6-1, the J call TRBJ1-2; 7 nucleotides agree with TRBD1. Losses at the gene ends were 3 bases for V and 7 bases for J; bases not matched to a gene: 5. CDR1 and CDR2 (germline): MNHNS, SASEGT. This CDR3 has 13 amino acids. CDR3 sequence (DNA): TGTGCCAGCAGTGATAACAGGGGATCTGGCTACACCTTC. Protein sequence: CASSDNRGSGYTF.

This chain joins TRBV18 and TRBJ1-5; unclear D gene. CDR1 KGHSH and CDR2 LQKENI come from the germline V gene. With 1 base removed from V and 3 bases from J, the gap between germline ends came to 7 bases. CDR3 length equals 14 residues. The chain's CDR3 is CASSPQEVNQPQHF. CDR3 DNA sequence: TGTGCCAGCTCACCACAGGAGGTCAATCAGCCCCAGCATTTT.

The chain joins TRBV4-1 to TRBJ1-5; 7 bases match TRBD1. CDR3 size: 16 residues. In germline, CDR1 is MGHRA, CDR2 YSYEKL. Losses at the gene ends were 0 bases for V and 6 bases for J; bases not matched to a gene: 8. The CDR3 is CASSQDGTVGIQPQHF. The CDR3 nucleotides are TGCGCCAGCAGCCAAGACGGGACAGTAGGGATTCAGCCCCAGCATTTT.

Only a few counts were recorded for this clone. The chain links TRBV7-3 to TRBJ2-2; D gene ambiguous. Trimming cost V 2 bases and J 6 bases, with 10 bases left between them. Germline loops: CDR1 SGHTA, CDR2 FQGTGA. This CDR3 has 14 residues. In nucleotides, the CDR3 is TGTGCCAGCAGCTTAGGGCGTAGAGCCGGGGAGCTGTTTTTT. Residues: CASSLGRRAGELFF. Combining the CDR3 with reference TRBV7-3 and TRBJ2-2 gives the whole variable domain GAGVSQTPSNKVTEKGKYVELRCDPISGHTALYWYRQSLGQGPEFLIYFQGTGAADDSGLPNDRFFAVRPEGSVSTLKIQRTERGDSAVYLCASSLGRRAGELFFGEGSRLTVL.

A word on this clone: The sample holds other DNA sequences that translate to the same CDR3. The CDR3 is CASSLPGNTGELFF. The CDR3 nucleotides read TGTGCCAGCAGTTTACCAGGGAACACCGGGGAGCTGTTTTTT. The V and J genes are TRBV28 and TRBJ2-2; D is undetermined. The CDR3 runs to 14 residues. V lost 2 bases, J lost 1 base, and 5 bases lay in between. Per germline, CDR1 MDHEN and CDR2 SYDVKM.

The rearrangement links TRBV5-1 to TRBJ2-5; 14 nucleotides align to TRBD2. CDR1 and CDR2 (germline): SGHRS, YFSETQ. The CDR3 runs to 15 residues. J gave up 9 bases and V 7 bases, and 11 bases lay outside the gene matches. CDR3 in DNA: TGCGCCAGCCGGATTGGACTAGCGGGGGGTTCGGCCCAGTACTTC. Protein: CASRIGLAGGSAQYF.

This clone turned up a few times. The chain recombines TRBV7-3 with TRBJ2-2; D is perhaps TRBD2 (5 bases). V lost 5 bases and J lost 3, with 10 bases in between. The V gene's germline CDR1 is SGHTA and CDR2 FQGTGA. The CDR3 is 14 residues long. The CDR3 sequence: CASSPDLYTGELFF. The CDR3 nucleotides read TGTGCCAGCAGCCCGGACTTGTACACCGGGGAGCTGTTTTTT.

The CDR3 DNA reads TGCAGTGTCCGGGCAGGGGATGGCTACACCTTC. Its translation is CSVRAGDGYTF. This chain uses TRBV20-1 with TRBJ1-2; D possibly corresponds to TRBD1 (6 bases). The ends were cut back, 7 bases at V and 6 bases at J, with 12 bases in the middle. Germline V CDR1 and CDR2: DFQATT, SNEGSKA (reference sequence). This CDR3 has 11 residues.

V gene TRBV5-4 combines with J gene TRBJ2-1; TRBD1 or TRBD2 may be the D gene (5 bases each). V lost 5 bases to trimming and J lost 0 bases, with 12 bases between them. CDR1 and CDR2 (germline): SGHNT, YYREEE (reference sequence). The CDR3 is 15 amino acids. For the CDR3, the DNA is TGTGCCAGCAGGGGGGATTTTAGCTCCTACAATGAGCAGTTCTTC. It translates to CASRGDFSSYNEQFF.

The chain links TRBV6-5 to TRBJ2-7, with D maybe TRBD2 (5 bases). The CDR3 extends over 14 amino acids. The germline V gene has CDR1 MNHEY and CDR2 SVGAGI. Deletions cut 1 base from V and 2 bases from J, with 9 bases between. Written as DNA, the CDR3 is TGTGCCAGCAGTTACTTTCCAGCGGCCTACGAGCAGTACTTC. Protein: CASSYFPAAYEQYF.

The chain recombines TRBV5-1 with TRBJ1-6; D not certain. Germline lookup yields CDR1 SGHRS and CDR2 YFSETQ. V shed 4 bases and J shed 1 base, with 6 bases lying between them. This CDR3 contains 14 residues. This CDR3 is CASSPESYNSPLHF. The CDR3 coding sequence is TGCGCCAGCAGCCCGGAATCCTATAATTCACCCCTCCACTTT.

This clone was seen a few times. The CDR3 DNA reads TGTGCCAGCAGTCTAGCTGGACTAGCTTCCAATGAGCAGTTCTTC. Protein sequence: CASSLAGLASNEQFF. The rearrangement joins TRBV7-2 to TRBJ2-1, with 8 bases matching TRBD2. This CDR3 region has 15 residues. Germline V gene data show CDR1 as SGHTA and CDR2 as FQGNSA. The V and J ends lost 6 bases and 6 bases, in that order; junction bases with no gene match: 10.

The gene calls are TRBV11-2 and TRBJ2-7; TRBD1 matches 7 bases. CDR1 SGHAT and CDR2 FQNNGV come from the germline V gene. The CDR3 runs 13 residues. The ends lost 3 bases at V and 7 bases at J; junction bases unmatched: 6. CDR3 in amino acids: CASSLGDSLEQYF. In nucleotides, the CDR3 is TGTGCCAGCAGCTTGGGGGACAGCCTTGAGCAGTACTTC.

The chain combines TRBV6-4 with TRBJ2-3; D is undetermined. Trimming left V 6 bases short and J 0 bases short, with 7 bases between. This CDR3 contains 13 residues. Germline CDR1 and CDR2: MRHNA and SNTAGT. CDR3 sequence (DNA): TGTGCCAGCAGGGGTTCTAGCACAGATACGCAGTATTTT. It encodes CASRGSSTDTQYF.

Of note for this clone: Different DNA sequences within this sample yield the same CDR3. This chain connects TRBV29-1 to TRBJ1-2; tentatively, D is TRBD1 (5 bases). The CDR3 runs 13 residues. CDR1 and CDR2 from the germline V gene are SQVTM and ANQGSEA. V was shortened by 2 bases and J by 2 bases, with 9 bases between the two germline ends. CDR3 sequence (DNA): TGCAGCGTTGAAACGGACAAGAACTATGGCTACACCTTC. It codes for CSVETDKNYGYTF. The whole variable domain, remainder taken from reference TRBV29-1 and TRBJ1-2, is SAVISQKPSRDICQRGTSLTIQCQVDSQVTMMFWYRQQPGQSLTLIATANQGSEATYESGFVIDKFPISRPNLTFSTLTVSNMSPEDSSIYLCSVETDKNYGYTFGSGTRLTVV.

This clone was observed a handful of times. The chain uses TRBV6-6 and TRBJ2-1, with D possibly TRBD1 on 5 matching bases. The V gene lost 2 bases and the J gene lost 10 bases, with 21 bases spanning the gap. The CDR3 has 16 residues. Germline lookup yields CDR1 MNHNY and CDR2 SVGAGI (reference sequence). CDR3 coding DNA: TGTGCCAGCAGTTACGGGCAGGGAAAGGGGCATTGGGAGCAGTTCTTC. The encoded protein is CASSYGQGKGHWEQFF.